The clone carrying this T cell receptor (beta chain) was observed a handful of times. Its antigen is not known. A second PCR of 7 to 11 cycles used a sample-barcoded 5' primer and a J-beta primer mix. MiXCR, applied by TCRdb to the 5' RACE reads, yields one record per CDR3 protein. The sample comprises around 580,000 distinct CDR3 sequences, 40% to 50% of which are singletons, and around 23% rests with the top ten. This sample is part of a study of blood T cells in healthy people across ages. About the study: Through template switching, about one barcoded beta molecule was captured per two T cells, as measured in model experiments. Findings and caveats of the study: Greater diversity and more naive CD4+ cells were seen in long-lived donors than in aged donors.

Each sample had at least 6 million PBMCs isolated. The clonotype was recovered from a man older than 75 in good health. Material for sequencing was blood.

In DNA, the CDR3 is TGTGCCAGCAGTTCCCGGGCAGCCTGGGGCTACACCTTC. This encodes CASSSRAAWGYTF. V is TRBV12-3 or TRBV12-4 and J is TRBJ1-2; unclear D gene. The CDR3 covers 13 residues. V was trimmed by 4 bases and J by 8 bases, leaving 14 bases between them.